Below, 18 T cell receptor beta chains from the same sample are listed, as sequenced in a study of CD8 T cells in ankylosing spondylitis. One entry per CDR3 protein results from TCRdb running MiXCR on the 5' RACE reads. The sample records 200,000 to 250,000 distinct CDR3 sequences, over 9.5% being singletons. Sequencing input: blood, either unsorted or a sorted T cell fraction (not recorded which). The receptors here all came from a male donor with ankylosing spondylitis or in good health (not recorded which).

This clonotype was seen at least ten times. V usage is TRBV20-1 and J usage is TRBJ1-5; D remains unclear. This CDR3 is 15 amino acids long. Trimming removed 3 bases from V and 0 bases from J, with 12 bases in between. Germline V CDR1 and CDR2: DFQATT, SNEGSKA (reference sequence). CDR3 sequence (DNA): TGCAGTGCTAGGGGAGGCGGTTATAGCAATCAGCCCCAGCATTTT. Amino acids: CSARGGGYSNQPQHF.

This clonotype was seen many times. The V call is TRBV9, the J call TRBJ2-1; D is ambiguous. The CDR3 spans 14 residues. Trimming removed 0 bases at V and 4 bases at J, with 8 bases between. In germline, CDR1 is SGDLS, CDR2 YYNGEE. DNA for the CDR3: TGTGCCAGCAGCGTAGGGCCCGTTTACAATGAGCAGTTCTTC. This codes for CASSVGPVYNEQFF.

This clonotype has just a few counts. The rearrangement links TRBV10-3 to TRBJ1-3; D uncertain. V lost 3 bases and J 3 bases, leaving 21 bases between the germline ends. This CDR3 has 18 amino acids. The germline CDR1 and CDR2 sequences are ENHRY and SYGVKD. The CDR3 coding sequence is TGTGCCATCAGTGATTTCGGTGGTCTGGATAGCTTTGGAAACACCATATATTTT. Residues: CAISDFGGLDSFGNTIYF.

The table lists this clonotype with many counts. V is TRBV29-1 and J is TRBJ1-1, with a weak D call TRBD1 (5 bases). The CDR3 is 15 residues long. The V end lost 0 bases, the J end lost 1 base, and 12 bases lay between the germline ends. Germline CDR1 reads SQVTM; CDR2 reads ANQGSEA. Written as DNA, the CDR3 is TGCAGCGTTGAAGATCTAAACAGGAGGAACACTGAAGCTTTCTTT. Protein: CSVEDLNRRNTEAFF. Full variable domain (remainder filled in from reference TRBV29-1 and TRBJ1-1): SAVISQKPSRDICQRGTSLTIQCQVDSQVTMMFWYRQQPGQSLTLIATANQGSEATYESGFVIDKFPISRPNLTFSTLTVSNMSPEDSSIYLCSVEDLNRRNTEAFFGQGTRLTVV.

Only one count was recorded for this clonotype. A read error is possible here, since a much larger clone lies one base away. The genes are TRBV5-1 and TRBJ2-7; D is uncertain. Germline CDR1 is SGHRS and CDR2 is YFSETQ. Trimming shortened V by 0 bases and J by 3 bases, and 13 bases separated the two germline ends. The CDR3 sequence is 15 residues long. The CDR3 nucleotides are TGCGCCAGCAGCTTGGCCATGGAAGGGATCTACGAGCAGTACTTC. It codes for CASSLAMEGIYEQYF.

This clonotype was detected only a few times. This chain connects TRBV19 to TRBJ1-6, with TRBD1 as a possible D gene (6 bases). The length of the CDR3 is 15 residues. The germline V gene has CDR1 LNHDA and CDR2 SQIVND (reference sequence). V dropped 6 bases and J dropped 7 bases, with 16 bases sitting between them. The CDR3 nucleotides are TGTGCCAGTAGCCTCAACGACAGGTTAAATTCACCCCTCCACTTT. Its protein is CASSLNDRLNSPLHF.

This clonotype appeared many times. V and J are TRBV20-1 and TRBJ2-3; D tentatively reads TRBD1 or TRBD2 (5 bases each). The CDR3 extends over 15 amino acids. Trimming stripped 3 bases from V and 6 bases from J, with 19 bases between. The germline gives CDR1 DFQATT, CDR2 SNEGSKA (reference sequence). Here the CDR3 reads CSARPVLGGADTQYF. The CDR3 nucleotides are TGCAGTGCTAGGCCCGTGCTTGGGGGTGCGGATACGCAGTATTTT.

This clonotype was counted ten times or more. The CDR3 sequence is CASRGGTGNEKLFF. CDR3 nucleotide sequence: TGCGCCAGCCGTGGGGGGACAGGGAATGAAAAACTGTTTTTT. The chain joins TRBV5-1 to TRBJ1-4, with 9 bases that match TRBD1. The germline V gene has CDR1 SGHRS and CDR2 YFSETQ. The CDR3 contains 14 residues. After removal of 7 bases from V and 5 bases from J, the junction contained 6 bases not matched to a gene.

This clonotype was seen repeatedly, ten times or more. An end of the junction differs from the germline gene, which may be a read error. This chain joins TRBV5-1 and TRBJ2-3, with D possibly matching TRBD2 (5 bases). Per germline, CDR1 SGHRS and CDR2 YFSETQ. This CDR3 comprises 15 residues. The CDR3 spells CASSLTSGGTDTQYF. DNA of the CDR3: TGTGCCAGCAGCTTAACCAGCGGCGGCACAGATACGCAGTATTTT.

This clonotype was observed at least ten times. The gene calls are TRBV6-5 and TRBJ2-5, with TRBD1 as a possible D gene (7 bases). The V gene's germline CDR1 is MNHEY and CDR2 SVGAGI. CDR3 size: 15 residues. V shed 2 bases and J shed 0 bases, with 10 bases lying between them. CDR3 in amino acids: CASSYGGGNQETQYF. The CDR3 nucleotides read TGTGCCAGCAGTTACGGAGGGGGCAACCAAGAGACCCAGTACTTC.

The table lists this clonotype with many counts. The chain carries TRBV6-5 and TRBJ2-1; D perhaps matches TRBD2 (5 bases). The length of the CDR3 is 15 residues. Germline-derived CDR1 and CDR2 are MNHEY and SVGAGI. The V end lost 2 bases, the J end lost 5 bases, and 13 bases lay between the germline ends. DNA of the CDR3: TGTGCCAGCAGTTACCCCGGCGGGCGAGACAATGAGCAGTTCTTC. The encoded protein is CASSYPGGRDNEQFF.

This clonotype was counted between two and nine times. This chain joins TRBV5-1 and TRBJ1-2; the D gene is possibly TRBD1 (5 bases). This CDR3 spans 15 amino acids. Germline CDR1 and CDR2: SGHRS and YFSETQ. V lost 0 bases to trimming and J lost 4 bases, with 13 bases between them. CDR3 residues: CASSLADSQIYGYTF. As DNA, the CDR3 is TGCGCCAGCAGCTTGGCCGACAGCCAGATCTATGGCTACACCTTC.

This clonotype was seen only a few times. The chain employs TRBV28 and TRBJ2-7, with D possibly TRBD1 on 6 matching bases. This CDR3 is 16 amino acids long. The germline V gene has CDR1 MDHEN and CDR2 SYDVKM. The V and J ends lost 7 bases and 0 bases respectively, with 19 bases between them. The CDR3 nucleotides are TGTGCCAGCAATCCGGGACATTCGTCGTTCTCCTACGAGCAGTACTTC. Amino acids: CASNPGHSSFSYEQYF.

This clonotype was counted at least ten times. V gene TRBV5-6 combines with J gene TRBJ2-5, with TRBD2 as a possible D gene (6 bases). The CDR3 runs 13 residues. Germline values: CDR1 SGHDT, CDR2 YYEEEE. V was trimmed by 1 base and J by 6 bases, leaving 10 bases between them. The CDR3 region has the DNA TGTGCCAGCAGCTTGTGGACTAAGAAGACCCAGTACTTC. This sequence encodes CASSLWTKKTQYF.

This clonotype was recorded at least ten times. The genes are TRBV5-6 and TRBJ2-6, with D hard to call. The CDR3 sequence is 17 residues long. V was shortened by 1 base and J by 3 bases, with 14 bases between the two germline ends. Germline V gene sequence: CDR1 SGHDT, CDR2 YYEEEE. The CDR3 DNA reads TGTGCCAGCAGCTTGCGTGGTGGTGGCAATGGGGCCAACGTCCTGACTTTC. It is translated as CASSLRGGGNGANVLTF.

This clonotype was found a few times. The genes are TRBV20-1 and TRBJ2-3, with D maybe TRBD1 (6 bases). V lost 7 bases, J lost 2 bases, and 13 bases lay in between. Germline V CDR1 and CDR2: DFQATT, SNEGSKA (reference sequence). This CDR3 contains 13 residues. The CDR3 DNA follows: TGCAGTGAGCTCGGACAGTACACAGATACGCAGTATTTT. Translated: CSELGQYTDTQYF.

This clonotype was picked up many times. The V and J genes are TRBV9 and TRBJ2-2, with TRBD2 matching over 8 bases. Germline values: CDR1 SGDLS, CDR2 YYNGEE. The CDR3 has 15 amino acids. J gave up 6 bases and V 0 bases, and 4 bases lay outside the gene matches. The CDR3 is CASSVDIGGAGELFF. The CDR3 DNA reads as TGTGCCAGCAGCGTAGATATCGGGGGGGCCGGGGAGCTGTTTTTT.

This clonotype showed up just a few times. The chain links TRBV9 to TRBJ2-1; D ambiguous. The V end was cut by 0 bases, the J end by 0 bases, with 13 bases between. Per the germline V gene, CDR1 is SGDLS and CDR2 is YYNGEE. The CDR3 spans 17 residues. CDR3 coding DNA: TGTGCCAGCAGCGTAGGACCAACACCTTTCTCCTACAATGAGCAGTTCTTC. Amino acid sequence: CASSVGPTPFSYNEQFF.